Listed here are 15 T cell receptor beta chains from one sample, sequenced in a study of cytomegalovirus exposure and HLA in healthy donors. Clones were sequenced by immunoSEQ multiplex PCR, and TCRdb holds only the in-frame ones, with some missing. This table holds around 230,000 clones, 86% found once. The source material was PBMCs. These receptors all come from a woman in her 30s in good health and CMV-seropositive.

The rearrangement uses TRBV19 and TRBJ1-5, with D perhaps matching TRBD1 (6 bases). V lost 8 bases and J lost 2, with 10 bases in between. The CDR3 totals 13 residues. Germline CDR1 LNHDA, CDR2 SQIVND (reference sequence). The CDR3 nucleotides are TGTGCCAGTTGGGGGCGAGGCAATCAGCCCCAGCATTTT. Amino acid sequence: CASWGRGNQPQHF.

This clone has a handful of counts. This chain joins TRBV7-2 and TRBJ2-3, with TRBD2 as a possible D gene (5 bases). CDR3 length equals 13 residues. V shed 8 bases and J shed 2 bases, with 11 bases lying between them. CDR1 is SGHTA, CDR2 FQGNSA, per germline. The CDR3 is CASPSGSTDTQYF. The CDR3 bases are TGTGCCAGCCCGAGCGGTTCCACAGATACGCAGTATTTT.

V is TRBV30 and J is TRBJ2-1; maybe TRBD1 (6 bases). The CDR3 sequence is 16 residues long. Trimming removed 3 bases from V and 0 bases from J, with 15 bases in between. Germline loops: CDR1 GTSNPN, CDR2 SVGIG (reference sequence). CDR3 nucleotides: TGTGCCTGGAGCGATACGGACAGAGCCTCCTACAATGAGCAGTTCTTC. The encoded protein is CAWSDTDRASYNEQFF.

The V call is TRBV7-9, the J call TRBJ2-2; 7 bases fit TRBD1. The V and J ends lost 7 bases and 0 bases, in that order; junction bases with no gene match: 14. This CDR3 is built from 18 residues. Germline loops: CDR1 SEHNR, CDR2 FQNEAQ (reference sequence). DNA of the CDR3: TGTGCCAGCAACCCCGGGACAGCCCGAGGAGCGAACACCGGGGAGCTGTTTTTT. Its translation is CASNPGTARGANTGELFF.

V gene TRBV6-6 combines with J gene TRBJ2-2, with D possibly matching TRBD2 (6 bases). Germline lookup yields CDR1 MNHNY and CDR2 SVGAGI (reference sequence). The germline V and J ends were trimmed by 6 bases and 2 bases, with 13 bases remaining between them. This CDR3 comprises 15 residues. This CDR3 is CASSLAGPNTGELFF. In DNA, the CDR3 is TGTGCCAGCAGCCTGGCGGGGCCTAACACCGGGGAGCTGTTTTTT.

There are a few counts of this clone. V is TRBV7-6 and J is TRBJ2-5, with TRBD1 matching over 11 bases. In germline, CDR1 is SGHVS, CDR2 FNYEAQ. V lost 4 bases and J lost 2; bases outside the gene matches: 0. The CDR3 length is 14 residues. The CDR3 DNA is TGTGCCAGCAGCTGGGACAGGGGGCAAGAGACCCAGTACTTC. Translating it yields CASSWDRGQETQYF.

The DNA of the CDR3 is TGCGCCAGCAGCTTGGAAGGGACAGGGGTTCTAAGGCAGTACTTC. This encodes CASSLEGTGVLRQYF. This chain links TRBV5-1 with TRBJ2-7, with 10 bases lining up with TRBD1. The CDR3 consists of 15 residues. With 0 bases clipped from V and 9 bases from J, the junction kept 9 bases outside the gene matches. The germline V gene encodes CDR1 SGHRS and CDR2 YFSETQ.

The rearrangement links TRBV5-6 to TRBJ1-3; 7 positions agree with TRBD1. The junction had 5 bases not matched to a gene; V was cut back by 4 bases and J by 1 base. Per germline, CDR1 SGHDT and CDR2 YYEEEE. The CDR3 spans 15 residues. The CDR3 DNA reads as TGTGCCAGCAGCAGGGGGCGGGGTTCTGGAAACACCATATATTTT. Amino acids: CASSRGRGSGNTIYF.

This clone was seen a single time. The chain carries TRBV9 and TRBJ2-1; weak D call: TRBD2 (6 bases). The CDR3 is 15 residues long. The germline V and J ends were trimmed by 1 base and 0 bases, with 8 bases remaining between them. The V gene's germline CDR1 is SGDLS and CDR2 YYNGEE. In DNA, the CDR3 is TGTGCCAGCAGCGTACTCGGGGGCTCCTACAATGAGCAGTTCTTC. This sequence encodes CASSVLGGSYNEQFF. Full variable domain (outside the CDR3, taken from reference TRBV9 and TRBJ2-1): DSGVTQTPKHLITATGQRVTLRCSPRSGDLSVYWYQQSLDQGLQFLIQYYNGEERAKGNILERFSAQQFPDLHSELNLSSLELGDSALYFCASSVLGGSYNEQFFGPGTRLTVL.

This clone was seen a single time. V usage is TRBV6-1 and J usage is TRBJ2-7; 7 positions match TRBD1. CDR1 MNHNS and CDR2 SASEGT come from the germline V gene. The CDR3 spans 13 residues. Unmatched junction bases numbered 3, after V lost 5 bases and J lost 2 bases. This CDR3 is CASSTDRAYEQYF. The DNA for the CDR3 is TGTGCCAGCAGTACCGACAGGGCCTACGAGCAGTACTTC.

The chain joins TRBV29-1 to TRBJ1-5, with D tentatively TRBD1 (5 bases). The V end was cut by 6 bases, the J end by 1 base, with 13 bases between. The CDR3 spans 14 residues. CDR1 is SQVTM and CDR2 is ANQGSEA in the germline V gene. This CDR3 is CSVANGGSNQPQHF. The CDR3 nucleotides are TGCAGCGTGGCCAATGGGGGGAGCAATCAGCCCCAGCATTTT.

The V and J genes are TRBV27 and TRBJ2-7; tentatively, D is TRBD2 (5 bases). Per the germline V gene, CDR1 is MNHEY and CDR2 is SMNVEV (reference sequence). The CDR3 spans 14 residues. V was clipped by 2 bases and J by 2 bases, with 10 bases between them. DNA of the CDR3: TGTGCCAGCAGTTTACGGGGAAATACCTACGAGCAGTACTTC. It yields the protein CASSLRGNTYEQYF.

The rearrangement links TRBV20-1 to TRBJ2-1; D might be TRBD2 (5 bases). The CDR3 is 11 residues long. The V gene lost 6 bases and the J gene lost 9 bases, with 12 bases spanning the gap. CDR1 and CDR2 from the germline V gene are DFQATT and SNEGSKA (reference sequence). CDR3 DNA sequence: TGCAGTGCGAGGGAGTTAGGTGAGCAGTTCTTC. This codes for CSARELGEQFF.

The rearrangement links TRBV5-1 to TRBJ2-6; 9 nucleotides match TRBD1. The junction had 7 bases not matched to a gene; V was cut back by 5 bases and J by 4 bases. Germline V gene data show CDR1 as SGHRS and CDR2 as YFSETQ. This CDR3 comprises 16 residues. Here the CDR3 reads CASSFTGGVGANVLTF. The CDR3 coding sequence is TGCGCCAGCAGTTTTACAGGGGGCGTAGGGGCCAACGTCCTGACTTTC.

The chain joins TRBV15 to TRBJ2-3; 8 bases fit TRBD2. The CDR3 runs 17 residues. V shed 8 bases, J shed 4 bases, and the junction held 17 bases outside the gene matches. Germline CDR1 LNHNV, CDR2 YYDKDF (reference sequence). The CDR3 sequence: CATVSGSGRAESDTQYF. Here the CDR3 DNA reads TGTGCCACCGTTAGCGGCTCCGGGAGGGCCGAGTCAGATACGCAGTATTTT.